This entry concerns a single T cell receptor beta chain. These data come from a study of blood T cell repertoires in COVID-19. Method: immunoSEQ multiplex PCR; TCRdb's copy keeps in-frame clones and lacks some. The sample yields 180,000 or so clones, approximately 86% seen once. The receptor was isolated from a man aged 18 to 35 with acute or convalescent COVID-19. The sequenced material came from peripheral blood.

The CDR3 DNA sequence: TGTGCCAGCAGAACCCGGGGACAGGGACATAATTCACCCCTCCACTTT. It specifies CASRTRGQGHNSPLHF. The chain has TRBV28 and TRBJ1-6; 9 bases align to TRBD1. The CDR3 sequence is 16 residues long. V trimming: 6 bases; J trimming: 5 bases; junction bases outside the gene matches: 8. The V gene's germline CDR1 is MDHEN and CDR2 SYDVKM.